Listed below are T cell receptor beta chains from one sample, sequenced in a study of shared clonotypes between healthy human individuals. The table came from immunoSEQ multiplex PCR; TCRdb's copy has only in-frame clones and leaves some out. The sample carries around 1,900,000 clones, just under 95% recorded once. The sequenced sample consisted of naive CD8+ T cells from PBMCs. These receptors came from a young man in good health. Some clones in this sample may be carry-over from other donors' samples. Each CDR3 is given with its conserved first and last residue. Each record gives: V gene, J gene, CDR3 protein.

TRBV10-1	TRBJ2-7	CASSAPTGGYEQYF
TRBV27	TRBJ2-1	CASSFAGSSYNEQFF
TRBV28	TRBJ1-5	CASSLVTGNQPQHF
TRBV18	TRBJ2-3	CASSPDTTGWEVDTQYF
TRBV9	TRBJ1-2	CASSSPGGLGGYTF
TRBV10-3	TRBJ2-5	CAISESLAGQETQYF
TRBV6-6	TRBJ1-5	CASSYSGDQPQHF
TRBV9	TRBJ2-7	CASSVGVGEFYEQYF
TRBV19	TRBJ1-1	CASSIPGLGKYTEAFF
TRBV11-2	TRBJ2-7	CASSLQSGTPPYEQYF
TRBV9	TRBJ2-3	CASSEGGQATDTQYF
TRBV29-1	TRBJ2-2	CSVRDRGQIGLFF
TRBV7-6	TRBJ1-1	CASSKAGQGNTEAFF
TRBV11-2	TRBJ2-7	CASSLVLGRAYEQYF
TRBV7-9	TRBJ2-2	CASSLPSGPREGSGELFF
TRBV15	TRBJ2-7	CATSTRGLSYEQYF
TRBV6-4	TRBJ1-1	CASSESRQNTEAFF
TRBV7-8	TRBJ2-5	CASSLVTRTRDNEWLETQYF
TRBV29-1	TRBJ1-4	CSVALTGTDNEKLFF
TRBV27	TRBJ2-7	CASSLGIAYEQYF
TRBV7-9	TRBJ2-7	CASSSAGLAATYEQYF
TRBV4-3	TRBJ2-2	CASSQDRLASTGELFF
TRBV4-1	TRBJ1-1	CASNEIPGIGRNTEAFF
TRBV7-9	TRBJ2-3	CASKTASADTQYF
TRBV4-2	TRBJ2-1	CASSQDARGAGGFGEQFF
TRBV5-4	TRBJ1-5	CASSLWGAGNQPQHF
TRBV25-1	TRBJ1-1	CASSESRTANTEAFF
TRBV28	TRBJ1-1	CASRRQGSMNTEAFF
TRBV4-3	TRBJ2-7	CASSQNLAGSYEQYF
TRBV10-3	TRBJ2-7	CAISAASGIYYEQYF
TRBV27	TRBJ2-7	CASSGRRLAGPEEQYF
TRBV7-6	TRBJ2-7	CASSLGARSYEQYF
TRBV7-9	TRBJ1-2	CASTPGLSYGYTF
TRBV28	TRBJ2-3	CASSFLRTGVPTDTQYF
TRBV4-1	TRBJ2-3	CASSQVSRAPPTDTQYF
TRBV9	TRBJ2-7	CASSVSAGGSSYEQYF
TRBV4-2	TRBJ1-2	CASSRQTGENYGYTF
TRBV9	TRBJ2-7	CASEGGISYEQYF
TRBV5-1	TRBJ1-2	CASSLDRAWGQNYGYTF
TRBV19	TRBJ2-1	CASSIDGSSYNEQFF
TRBV28	TRBJ1-5	CASSLTGAGNQPQHF
TRBV27	TRBJ2-7	CASSLSAGVFNEQYF
TRBV5-8	TRBJ2-7	CASSLEGGYEQYF
TRBV7-9	TRBJ1-2	CASSSIRDRETTNYGYTF
TRBV7-8	TRBJ1-5	CASSLLSRSGNQPQHF
TRBV19	TRBJ1-1	CASSQHHGAFF
TRBV28	TRBJ2-1	CASRSGTMEYNEQFF
TRBV28	TRBJ2-2	CASSLFSPQGELFF
TRBV7-9	TRBJ2-7	CASSLNHPEEYF
TRBV7-2	TRBJ2-7	CASRLENLAGYEQYF
TRBV5-1	TRBJ2-7	CASSSPGQGYEQYF
TRBV15	TRBJ2-7	CATSRPRAQGNYEQYF
TRBV7-2	TRBJ2-2	CASSPRSFTGNTGELFF
TRBV11-2	TRBJ2-1	CASGWEVYNEQFF
TRBV29-1	TRBJ2-1	CSVADRGNNEQFF
TRBV27	TRBJ2-5	CASCLRADPQETQYF
TRBV27	TRBJ2-1	CASTLSRAYNEQFF
TRBV19	TRBJ2-3	CASSTPTDTQYF
TRBV25-1	TRBJ1-1	CASSEFRGRDTEAFF
TRBV27	TRBJ2-7	CASSQNSGRGYEQYF